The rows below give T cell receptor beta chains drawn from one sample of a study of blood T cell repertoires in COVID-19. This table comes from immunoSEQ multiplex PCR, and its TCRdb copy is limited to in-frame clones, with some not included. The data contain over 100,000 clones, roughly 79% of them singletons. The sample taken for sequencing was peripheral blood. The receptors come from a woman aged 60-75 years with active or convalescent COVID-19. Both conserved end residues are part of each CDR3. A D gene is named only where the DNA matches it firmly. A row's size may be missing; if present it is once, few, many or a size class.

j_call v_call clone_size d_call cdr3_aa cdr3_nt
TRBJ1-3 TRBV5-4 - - CASSADKLSGNTIYF TGTGCCAGCAGCGCGGACAAACTCTCTGGAAACACCATATATTTT
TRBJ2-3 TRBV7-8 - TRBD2 CASSITSGGARDTQYF TGTGCCAGCAGCATTACTAGCGGGGGGGCTCGGGATACGCAGTATTTT
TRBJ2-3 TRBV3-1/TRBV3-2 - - CASSQDVGGTDTQYF TGTGCCAGCAGCCAAGATGTAGGGGGCACAGATACGCAGTATTTT
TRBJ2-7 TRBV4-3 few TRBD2 CASSLGISGGSSYEQYF TGCGCCAGCAGCCTCGGAATTAGCGGCGGGAGCTCCTACGAGCAGTACTTC
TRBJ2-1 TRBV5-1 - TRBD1 CASSFQGDNEQFF TGCGCCAGCAGCTTCCAGGGGGACAATGAGCAGTTCTTC
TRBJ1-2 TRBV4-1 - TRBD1 CASSQGQGVNYGYTF TGCGCCAGCAGCCAAGGACAGGGGGTAAATTATGGCTACACCTTC
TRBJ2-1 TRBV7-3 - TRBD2 CASSLPGTSGRDNEQFF TGTGCCAGCAGCTTACCGGGAACTAGCGGGAGAGACAATGAGCAGTTCTTC
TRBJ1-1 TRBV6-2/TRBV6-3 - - CASSYSTAEAFF TGTGCCAGCAGTTACTCTACAGCTGAAGCTTTCTTT
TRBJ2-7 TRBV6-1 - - CASSENRQDFEQYF TGTGCCAGCAGTGAAAATCGGCAGGATTTCGAGCAGTACTTC
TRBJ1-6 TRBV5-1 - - CASSLGSYNSPLHF TGCGCCAGCAGCTTGGGCAGCTATAATTCACCCCTCCACTTT
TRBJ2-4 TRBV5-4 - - CASSLWGQGNIQYF TGTGCCAGCAGCTTGTGGGGCCAGGGAAACATTCAGTACTTC
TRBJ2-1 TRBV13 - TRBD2 CASSPRLAGLYNEQFF TGTGCCAGCAGCCCCCGACTAGCGGGACTTTACAATGAGCAGTTCTTC
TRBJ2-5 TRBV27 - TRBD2 CASSLSWGGETQYF TGTGCCAGCAGTTTATCATGGGGGGGGGAGACCCAGTACTTC
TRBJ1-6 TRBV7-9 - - CASSLSDRNSPLHF TGTGCCAGCAGCTTATCCGACAGAAATTCACCCCTCCACTTT
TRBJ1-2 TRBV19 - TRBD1 CASTLGQGVIGYTF TGTGCCAGTACCTTAGGACAGGGAGTAATTGGCTACACCTTC
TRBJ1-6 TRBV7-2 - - CASSFPLPPSPLHF TGTGCCAGCAGCTTCCCTCTTCCCCCTTCACCCCTCCACTTT
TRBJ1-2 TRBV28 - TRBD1 CASSKTGTGYKGYTF TGTGCCAGCAGTAAAACCGGGACAGGGTATAAGGGCTACACCTTC
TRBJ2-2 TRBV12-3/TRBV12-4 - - CASSLTGDGELFF TGTGCCAGCAGTTTAACCGGAGACGGGGAGCTGTTTTTT
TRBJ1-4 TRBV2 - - CASTPALGGEKLFF TGTGCCAGCACGCCGGCTCTAGGAGGTGAAAAACTGTTTTTT
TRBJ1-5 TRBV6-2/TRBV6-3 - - CASSPMGPSNQPQHF TGTGCCAGCAGTCCAATGGGGCCTAGCAATCAGCCCCAGCATTTT
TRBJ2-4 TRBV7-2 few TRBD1 CASSLVGGQGDKNIQYF TGTGCCAGCAGCTTAGTAGGCGGACAGGGGGACAAAAACATTCAGTACTTC
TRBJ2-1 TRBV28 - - CATASETGLGNEQFF TGTGCCACAGCGAGTGAGACAGGACTAGGGAATGAGCAGTTCTTC
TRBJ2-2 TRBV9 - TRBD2 CASSAGTSGRTVTGELFF TGTGCCAGCAGCGCCGGGACTAGCGGGAGAACCGTCACCGGGGAGCTGTTTTTT
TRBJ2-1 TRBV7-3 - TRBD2 CASSVAGHDNEQFF TGTGCCAGCAGCGTAGCGGGCCACGACAATGAGCAGTTCTTC
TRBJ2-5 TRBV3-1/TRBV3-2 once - CASSPWPGEWGETQYF TGTGCCAGCAGCCCCTGGCCGGGGGAGTGGGGTGAGACCCAGTACTTC
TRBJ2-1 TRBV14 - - CATTRRDNEQFF TGTGCCACGACTAGACGAGACAATGAGCAGTTCTTC
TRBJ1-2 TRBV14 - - CASSQDRAGRNGYTF TGTGCCAGCAGCCAAGATCGGGCAGGGAGGAACGGCTACACCTTC
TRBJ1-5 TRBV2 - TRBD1 CASSEAYGTGQGQPQHF TGTGCCAGCAGTGAAGCTTACGGGACAGGGCAGGGTCAGCCCCAGCATTTT
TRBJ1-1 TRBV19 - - CACQLGLTNTEAFF TGTGCGTGTCAACTAGGACTCACGAACACTGAAGCTTTCTTT
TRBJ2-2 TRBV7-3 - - CASSLIPSDTGELFF TGTGCCAGCAGCTTAATTCCGTCGGACACCGGGGAGCTGTTTTTT
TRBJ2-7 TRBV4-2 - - CASSRGVSSYEQYF TGTGCCAGCAGCCGCGGGGTTTCCTCCTACGAGCAGTACTTC
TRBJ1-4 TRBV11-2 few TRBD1 CASSPGQGGTNEKLFF TGTGCCAGCAGCCCCGGACAGGGGGGTACCAATGAAAAACTGTTTTTT
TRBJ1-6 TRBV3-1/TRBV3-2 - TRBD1 CASSQQGARSPLHF TGTGCCAGCAGCCAGCAGGGGGCGCGATCACCCCTCCACTTT
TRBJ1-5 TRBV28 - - CASSSGDKYSNQPQHF TGTGCCAGCAGTTCAGGTGACAAGTATAGCAATCAGCCCCAGCATTTT
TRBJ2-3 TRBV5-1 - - CASSLFAASTDTQYF TGCGCCAGCAGCTTGTTTGCGGCTAGCACAGATACGCAGTATTTT
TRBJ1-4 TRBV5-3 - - CAGLETGTNEKLFF TGTGCCGGGCTCGAAACAGGGACTAATGAAAAACTGTTTTTT
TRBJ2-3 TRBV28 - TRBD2 CASSLGGADTQYF TGTGCCAGCAGTTTGGGAGGGGCAGATACGCAGTATTTT
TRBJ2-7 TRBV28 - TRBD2 CASRRTSGRARYEQYF TGTGCCAGCAGGCGGACTAGCGGGAGGGCCAGGTACGAGCAGTACTTC
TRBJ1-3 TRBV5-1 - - CASSPVQSGNTIYF TGCGCCAGCAGCCCGGTACAGAGTGGAAACACCATATATTTT